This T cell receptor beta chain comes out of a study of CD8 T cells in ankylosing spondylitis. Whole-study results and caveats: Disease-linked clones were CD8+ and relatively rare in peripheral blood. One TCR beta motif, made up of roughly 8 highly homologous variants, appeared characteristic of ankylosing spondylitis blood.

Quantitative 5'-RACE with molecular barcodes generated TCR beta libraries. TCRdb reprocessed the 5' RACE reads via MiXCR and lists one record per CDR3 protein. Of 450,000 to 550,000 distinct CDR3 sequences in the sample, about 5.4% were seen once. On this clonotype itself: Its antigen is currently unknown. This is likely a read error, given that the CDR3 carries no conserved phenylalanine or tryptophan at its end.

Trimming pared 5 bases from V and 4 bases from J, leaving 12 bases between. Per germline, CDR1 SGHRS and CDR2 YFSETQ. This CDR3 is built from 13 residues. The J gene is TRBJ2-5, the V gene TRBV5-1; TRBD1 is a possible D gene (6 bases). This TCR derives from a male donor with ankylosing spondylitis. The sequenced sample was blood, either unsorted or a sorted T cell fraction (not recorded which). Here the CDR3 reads CASRLGQRETQYI. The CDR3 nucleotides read TGCGCCAGCAGGCTTGGACAGCGAGAGACCCAGTACATC.